A single sample gave rise to the 14 T cell receptor beta chains below, sequenced in a study of response to subunit inactivated influenza vaccine. MiXCR was run by TCRdb on the RT-PCR reads, yielding one entry per CDR3 protein. The data contain hundreds of thousands of distinct CDR3 sequences, about 11% of them singletons. These sequences were also reported in another study, on T cells expressing NK-cell markers. That paper notes: Template switching by 5'RACE with UMIs generated the TCR beta cDNA.

Sequenced here: PBMCs from blood, sampled on the day of vaccination. These receptors were obtained from a man in his fifties or sixties who received an inactivated influenza vaccine.

This clonotype was counted at least ten times. This rearrangement joins TRBV27 to TRBJ2-5; D unresolved. The germline gives CDR1 MNHEY, CDR2 SMNVEV (reference sequence). Trimming stripped 2 bases from V and 4 bases from J, with 11 bases between. CDR3 length equals 14 residues. CDR3 in DNA: TGTGCCAGCAGTTTAGGTAGTGGGCGAGAGACCCAGTACTTC. Translated: CASSLGSGRETQYF.

This clonotype came up a few times. V is TRBV9 and J is TRBJ2-3, with D possibly being TRBD1 or TRBD2 (7 bases each). Trimming stripped 3 bases from V and 0 bases from J, with 14 bases between. The CDR3 covers 16 residues. Germline CDR1 is SGDLS and CDR2 is YYNGEE. The CDR3 sequence: CASSAGGGSSTDTQYF. The CDR3 DNA reads as TGTGCCAGCAGCGCAGGGGGGGGCTCTAGCACAGATACGCAGTATTTT. The whole variable domain, filled in from reference TRBV9 and TRBJ2-3, reads DSGVTQTPKHLITATGQRVTLRCSPRSGDLSVYWYQQSLDQGLQFLIQYYNGEERAKGNILERFSAQQFPDLHSELNLSSLELGDSALYFCASSAGGGSSTDTQYFGPGTRLTVL.

The chain couples TRBV18 to TRBJ2-2; D not certain. In germline, CDR1 is KGHSH, CDR2 LQKENI. The CDR3 is 18 residues long. Trimming shortened V by 2 bases and J by 3 bases, and 19 bases separated the two germline ends. The CDR3 reads CASSPNESPPLYTGELFF. The DNA for the CDR3 is TGTGCCAGCTCACCAAATGAGAGCCCTCCCTTATACACCGGGGAGCTGTTTTTT.

The chain is built from TRBV5-1 and TRBJ2-7; 7 bases line up with TRBD1. CDR1 and CDR2 from the germline V gene are SGHRS and YFSETQ. The CDR3 loop spans 13 amino acids. The V gene end was trimmed by 4 bases and the J gene end by 7 bases; junction bases not matched to a gene: 8. CDR3 in DNA: TGCGCCAGCAGCGCCGACAGGGTAGAGGAGCAGTACTTC. It yields the protein CASSADRVEEQYF.

The rearrangement uses TRBV11-2 and TRBJ2-1; no clear D gene. Deletions cut 1 base from V and 9 bases from J, with 13 bases between. The CDR3 loop spans 14 amino acids. Germline V gene sequence: CDR1 SGHAT, CDR2 FQNNGV. This CDR3 reads CASSLASGGVEQFF. CDR3 sequence (DNA): TGTGCCAGCAGCTTAGCATCCGGTGGCGTTGAGCAGTTCTTC.

This sequence joins TRBV15 and TRBJ2-5; D is unresolved. The CDR3 loop spans 14 amino acids. Trimming took 4 bases from V and 5 from J, leaving 14 bases between them. Germline V gene sequence: CDR1 LNHNV, CDR2 YYDKDF (reference sequence). The chain's CDR3 is CATSNPPMGETQYF. The CDR3 coding sequence is TGTGCCACCAGCAACCCACCCATGGGGGAGACCCAGTACTTC.

This clonotype has just a few counts. In nucleotides, the CDR3 is TGTGCCAGCAGCTTGTATGCGGGGTATGGAAACACCATATATTTT. Amino acids: CASSLYAGYGNTIYF. V and J are TRBV7-2 and TRBJ1-3; D not certain. CDR1 is SGHTA, CDR2 FQGNSA, per germline. V lost 3 bases, J lost 3 bases, and 12 bases lay in between. The CDR3 runs 15 residues. Combining the CDR3 with reference TRBV7-2 and TRBJ1-3 gives the whole variable domain GAGVSQSPSNKVTEKGKDVELRCDPISGHTALYWYRQSLGQGLEFLIYFQGNSAPDKSGLPSDRFSAERTGGSVSTLTIQRTQQEDSAVYLCASSLYAGYGNTIYFGEGSWLTVV.

The gene calls are TRBV20-1 and TRBJ2-5; 8 positions agree with TRBD2. Germline loops: CDR1 DFQATT, CDR2 SNEGSKA (reference sequence). This CDR3 is 12 amino acids long. With V trimmed by 8 bases and J by 1 base, 3 bases remained unmatched. The CDR3 DNA reads as TGCAGTACGACTAGCGTCCAAGAGACCCAGTACTTC. It codes for CSTTSVQETQYF.

This clonotype was recorded a few times. The chain combines TRBV7-2 with TRBJ1-2; D is undetermined. CDR3 size: 13 residues. V was cut by 1 base and J by 8 bases, with 11 bases left in between. Germline values: CDR1 SGHTA, CDR2 FQGNSA. The CDR3 is CASSLGNSGGYTF. In nucleotides, the CDR3 is TGTGCCAGCAGCTTAGGGAACAGTGGCGGCTACACCTTC.

The gene calls are TRBV4-2 and TRBJ2-7; the match to TRBD2 covers 7 bases. Germline V CDR1 and CDR2: LGHNA, YNFKEQ. Trimming removed 1 base from V and 2 bases from J; junction bases left unmatched: 8. The CDR3 totals 16 residues. The CDR3 region is CASSQGGRVSTYEQYF. CDR3 in DNA: TGTGCCAGCAGCCAAGGGGGGAGGGTTTCGACCTACGAGCAGTACTTC.

This clonotype was picked up a small number of times. This sequence joins TRBV29-1 and TRBJ1-1; TRBD1 matches at 9 bases. CDR3 size: 14 residues. Per the germline V gene, CDR1 is SQVTM and CDR2 is ANQGSEA. The junction had 6 bases not matched to a gene; V was cut back by 3 bases and J by 4 bases. This CDR3 is CSVDRTGAGTEAFF. Written as DNA, the CDR3 is TGCAGCGTTGACCGGACAGGGGCGGGCACTGAAGCTTTCTTT.

The chain is built from TRBV5-1 and TRBJ1-2; D is unclear. Trimming shortened V by 5 bases and J by 4 bases, and 12 bases separated the two germline ends. The CDR3 is 13 amino acids. CDR1 SGHRS and CDR2 YFSETQ come from the germline V gene. For the CDR3, the DNA is TGCGCCAGCAGACCCACAGTACTCTATGGCTACACCTTC. Its protein is CASRPTVLYGYTF. The variable domain in full, with the rest retrieved from reference TRBV5-1 and TRBJ1-2, is KAGVTQTPRYLIKTRGQQVTLSCSPISGHRSVSWYQQTPGQGLQFLFEYFSETQRNKGNFPGRFSGRQFSNSRSEMNVSTLELGDSALYLCASRPTVLYGYTFGSGTRLTVV.

V usage is TRBV24-1 and J usage is TRBJ2-1; 13 bases are a match to TRBD2. The CDR3 loop spans 18 amino acids. The germline V gene encodes CDR1 KGHDR and CDR2 SFDVKD. Trimming removed 4 bases from V and 4 bases from J; junction bases left unmatched: 9. The CDR3 DNA reads TGTGCCACCAGTGAGTCCGGGGGGACTAGCGGGACTTACAATGAGCAGTTCTTC. It codes for CATSESGGTSGTYNEQFF.

The CDR3 loop reads CASSSDSPWGEQYF. CDR3 sequence (DNA): TGTGCCAGCAGCTCCGACAGCCCGTGGGGCGAGCAGTACTTC. The chain is built from TRBV7-9 and TRBJ2-7, with D possibly being TRBD1 (5 bases). The CDR3 sequence is 14 residues long. The V end lost 4 bases, the J end lost 6 bases, and 16 bases lay between the germline ends. Germline CDR1 reads SEHNR; CDR2 reads FQNEAQ (reference sequence).